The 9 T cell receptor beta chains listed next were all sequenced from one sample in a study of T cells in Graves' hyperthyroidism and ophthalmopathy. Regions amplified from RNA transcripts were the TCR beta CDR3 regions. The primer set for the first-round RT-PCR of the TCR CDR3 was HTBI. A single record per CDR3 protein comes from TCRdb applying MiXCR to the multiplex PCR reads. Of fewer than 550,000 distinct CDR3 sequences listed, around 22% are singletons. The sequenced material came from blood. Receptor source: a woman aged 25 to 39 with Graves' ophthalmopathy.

CDR3 in DNA: TGTGCCAGCAGTTTCTCGGACAGCCATAATTCACCCCTCCACTTT. This encodes CASSFSDSHNSPLHF. J is TRBJ1-6 and V is TRBV28, with D possibly TRBD1 on 6 matching bases. Germline assignment: CDR1 MDHEN and CDR2 SYDVKM. Trimming pared 3 bases from V and 5 bases from J, leaving 11 bases between. There are 15 residues in the CDR3.

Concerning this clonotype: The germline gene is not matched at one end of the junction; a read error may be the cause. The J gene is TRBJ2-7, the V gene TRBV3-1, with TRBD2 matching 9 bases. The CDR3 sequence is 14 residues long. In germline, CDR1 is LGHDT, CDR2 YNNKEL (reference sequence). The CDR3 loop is CANSQPSGAYEQYF. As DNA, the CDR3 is TGTGCCAACAGCCAACCTAGCGGGGCCTACGAGCAGTACTTC.

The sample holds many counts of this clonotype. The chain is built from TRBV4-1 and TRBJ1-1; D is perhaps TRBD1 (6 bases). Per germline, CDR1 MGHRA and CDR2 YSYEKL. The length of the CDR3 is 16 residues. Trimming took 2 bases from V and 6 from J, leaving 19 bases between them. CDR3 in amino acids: CASSQPLQGPGSEAFF. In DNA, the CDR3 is TGCGCCAGCAGCCAACCCTTACAGGGTCCGGGGTCTGAAGCTTTCTTT.

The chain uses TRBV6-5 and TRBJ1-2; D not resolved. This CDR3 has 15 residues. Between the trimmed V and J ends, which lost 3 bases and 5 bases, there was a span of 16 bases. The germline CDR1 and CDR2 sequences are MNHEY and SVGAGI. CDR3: CASSYGPERNYGYTF. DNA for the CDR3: TGTGCCAGCAGTTATGGCCCAGAACGAAATTATGGCTACACCTTC.

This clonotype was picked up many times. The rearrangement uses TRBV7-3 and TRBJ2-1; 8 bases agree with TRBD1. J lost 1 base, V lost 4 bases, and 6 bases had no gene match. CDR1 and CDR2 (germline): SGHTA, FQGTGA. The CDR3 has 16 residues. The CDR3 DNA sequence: TGTGCCAGCAGCTACGGACAGGGCGGTTCCTACAATGAGCAGTTCTTC. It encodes CASSYGQGGSYNEQFF. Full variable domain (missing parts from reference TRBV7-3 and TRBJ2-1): GAGVSQTPSNKVTEKGKYVELRCDPISGHTALYWYRQSLGQGPEFLIYFQGTGAADDSGLPNDRFFAVRPEGSVSTLKIQRTERGDSAVYLCASSYGQGGSYNEQFFGPGTRLTVL.

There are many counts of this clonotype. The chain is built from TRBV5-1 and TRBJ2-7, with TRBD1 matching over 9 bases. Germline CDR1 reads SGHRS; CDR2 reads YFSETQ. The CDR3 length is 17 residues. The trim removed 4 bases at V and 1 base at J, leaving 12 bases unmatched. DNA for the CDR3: TGCGCCAGCAGCCCGACCCGGACAGGGGAGTTTTCCTACGAGCAGTACTTC. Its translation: CASSPTRTGEFSYEQYF.

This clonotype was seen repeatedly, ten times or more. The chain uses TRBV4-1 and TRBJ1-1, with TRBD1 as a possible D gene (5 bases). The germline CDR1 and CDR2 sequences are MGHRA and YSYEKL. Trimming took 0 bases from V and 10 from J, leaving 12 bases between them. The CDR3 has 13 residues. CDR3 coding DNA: TGCGCCAGCAGCCAAGAGGACGGGGGTAGAGCTTTCTTT. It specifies CASSQEDGGRAFF.

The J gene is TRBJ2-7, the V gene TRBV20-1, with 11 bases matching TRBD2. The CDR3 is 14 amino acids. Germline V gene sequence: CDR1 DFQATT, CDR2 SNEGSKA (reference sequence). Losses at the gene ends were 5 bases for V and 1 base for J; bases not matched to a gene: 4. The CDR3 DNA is TGCAGTGCTCAAACTAGCGGGAGATCCTACGAGCAGTACTTC. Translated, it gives CSAQTSGRSYEQYF.

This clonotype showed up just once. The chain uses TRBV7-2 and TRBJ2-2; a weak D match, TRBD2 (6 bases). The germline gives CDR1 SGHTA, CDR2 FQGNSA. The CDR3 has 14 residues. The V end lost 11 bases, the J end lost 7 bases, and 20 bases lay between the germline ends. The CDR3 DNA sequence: TGTGCCCCCGGCCGGAGGGATTTCGGCGGGGAGCTGTTTTTT. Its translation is CAPGRRDFGGELFF.